This T cell receptor beta chain was profiled in a study of spatial heterogeneity in lung cancer. Looking at the study overall: In the raw reads, each unique TCR and UMI combination was present more than ten times on average.

Time point described: sample taken at primary tumor resection. Whole RNA, isolated from tumor, nontumor lung or frozen PBMC, was sequenced without prior sorting. A single record per CDR3 protein comes from TCRdb applying MiXCR to the 5' RACE reads. Among 10,000 to 15,000 distinct CDR3 sequences listed, approximately 6% were seen once. Germline CDR1 is PRHDT and CDR2 is FYEKMQ (reference sequence). Trimming left V 0 bases short and J 4 bases short, with 7 bases between. The CDR3 consists of 14 residues. V and J are TRBV13 and TRBJ1-5; D not resolved. This sequence originates from a male donor with early-stage non-small cell lung cancer. The source was normal lung tissue next to the tumor, collected at surgery. CDR3 nucleotide sequence: TGTGCCAGCAGCTTAGGGCTGACAAATCAGCCCCAGCATTTT. This translates into CASSLGLTNQPQHF.